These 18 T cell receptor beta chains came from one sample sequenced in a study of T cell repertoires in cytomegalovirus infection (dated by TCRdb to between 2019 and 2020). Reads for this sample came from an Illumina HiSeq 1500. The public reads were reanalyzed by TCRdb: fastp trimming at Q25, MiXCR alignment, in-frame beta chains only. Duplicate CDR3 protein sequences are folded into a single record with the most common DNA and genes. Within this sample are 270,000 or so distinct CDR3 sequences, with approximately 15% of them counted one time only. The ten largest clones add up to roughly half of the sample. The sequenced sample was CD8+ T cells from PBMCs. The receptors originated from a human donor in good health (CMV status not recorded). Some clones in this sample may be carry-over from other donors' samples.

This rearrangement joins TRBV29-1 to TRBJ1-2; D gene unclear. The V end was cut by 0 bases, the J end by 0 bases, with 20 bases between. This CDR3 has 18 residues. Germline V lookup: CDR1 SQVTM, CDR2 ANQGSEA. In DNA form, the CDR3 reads TGCAGCGTTGAAGACCGTCTGGCGAAGAGGAAAGCTAACTATGGCTACACCTTC. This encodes CSVEDRLAKRKANYGYTF.

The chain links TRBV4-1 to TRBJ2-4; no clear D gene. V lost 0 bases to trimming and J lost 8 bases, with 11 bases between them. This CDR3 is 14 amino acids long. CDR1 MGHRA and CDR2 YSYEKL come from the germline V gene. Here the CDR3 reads CASSQESMVDIQYF. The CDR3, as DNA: TGCGCCAGCAGCCAAGAATCGATGGTAGACATTCAGTACTTC.

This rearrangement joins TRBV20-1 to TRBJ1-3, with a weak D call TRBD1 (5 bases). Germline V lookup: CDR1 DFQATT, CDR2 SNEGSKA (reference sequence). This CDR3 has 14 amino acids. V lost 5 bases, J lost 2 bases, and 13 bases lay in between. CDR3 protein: CSAGIRGAGNTIYF. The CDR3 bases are TGCAGTGCTGGGATTAGGGGTGCTGGAAACACCATATATTTT.

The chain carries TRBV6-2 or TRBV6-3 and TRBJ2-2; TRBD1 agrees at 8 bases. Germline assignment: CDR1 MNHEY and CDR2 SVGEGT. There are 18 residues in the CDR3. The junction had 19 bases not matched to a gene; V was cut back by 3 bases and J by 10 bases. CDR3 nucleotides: TGTGCCAGCAGTTATGATCAGGGGGCCTTAAACGACTACGAGGAGCTGTTTTTT. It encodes CASSYDQGALNDYEELFF.

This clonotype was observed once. The CDR3 bases are TGCGCCAGCAGCCCCGGACGGAGCTCCTACAATGAGCAGTTCTTC. This translates into CASSPGRSSYNEQFF. The rearrangement uses TRBV5-1 and TRBJ2-1; D not certain. The CDR3 sequence is 15 residues long. V gave up 4 bases and J gave up 0 bases, with 11 bases separating them. Germline V gene data show CDR1 as SGHRS and CDR2 as YFSETQ.

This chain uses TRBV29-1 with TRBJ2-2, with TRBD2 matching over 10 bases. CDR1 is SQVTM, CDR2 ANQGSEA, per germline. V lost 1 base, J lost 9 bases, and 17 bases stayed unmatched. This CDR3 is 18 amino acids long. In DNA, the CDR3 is TGCAGCGTTGAAGCCGTGGGGTCGGCTAGCGGGGGTTCCCGGGAGCTGTTTTTT. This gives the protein CSVEAVGSASGGSRELFF.

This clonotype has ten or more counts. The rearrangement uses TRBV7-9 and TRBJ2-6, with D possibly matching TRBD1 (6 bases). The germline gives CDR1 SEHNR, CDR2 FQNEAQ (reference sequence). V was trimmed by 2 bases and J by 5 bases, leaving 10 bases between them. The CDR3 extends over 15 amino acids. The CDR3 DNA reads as TGTGCCAGCAGCTTACAACAGGGCAGGGCCAACGTCCTGACTTTC. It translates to CASSLQQGRANVLTF.

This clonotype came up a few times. The CDR3 reads CSARAPGEPNYGYTF. The DNA of the CDR3 is TGCAGTGCTAGAGCTCCCGGTGAGCCTAACTATGGCTACACCTTC. The rearrangement links TRBV20-1 to TRBJ1-2; no firm D call. The CDR3 is made up of 15 amino acids. Germline V lookup: CDR1 DFQATT, CDR2 SNEGSKA (reference sequence). Trimming took off 1 base at V and 0 bases at J, with 12 bases between the two ends.

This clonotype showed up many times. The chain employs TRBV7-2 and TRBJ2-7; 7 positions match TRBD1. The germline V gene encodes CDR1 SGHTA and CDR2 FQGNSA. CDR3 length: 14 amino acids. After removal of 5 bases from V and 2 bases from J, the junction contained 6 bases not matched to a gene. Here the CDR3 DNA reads TGTGCCAGCAGCCCCCGGGACAGCACCTACGAGCAGTACTTC. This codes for CASSPRDSTYEQYF.

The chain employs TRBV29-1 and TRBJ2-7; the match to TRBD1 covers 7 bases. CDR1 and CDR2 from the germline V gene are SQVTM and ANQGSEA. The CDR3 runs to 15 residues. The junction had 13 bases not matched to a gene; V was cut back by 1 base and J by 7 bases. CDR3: CSVEGVSGGTGEQYF. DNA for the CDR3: TGCAGCGTTGAAGGAGTGTCAGGGGGAACAGGGGAGCAGTACTTC.

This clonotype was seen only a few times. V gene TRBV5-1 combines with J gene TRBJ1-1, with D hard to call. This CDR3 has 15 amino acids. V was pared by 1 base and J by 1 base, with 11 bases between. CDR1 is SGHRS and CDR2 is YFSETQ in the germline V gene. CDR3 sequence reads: CASSLNGEGNTEAFF. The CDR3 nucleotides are TGCGCCAGCAGCTTGAACGGGGAGGGGAACACTGAAGCTTTCTTT.

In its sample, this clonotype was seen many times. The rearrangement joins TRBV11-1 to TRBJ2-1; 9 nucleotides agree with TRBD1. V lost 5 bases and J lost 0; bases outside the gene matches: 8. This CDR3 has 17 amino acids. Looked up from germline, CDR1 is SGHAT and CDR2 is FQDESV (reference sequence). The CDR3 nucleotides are TGTGCCAGCAGCCCAGATACAGGGGGCGGCTCCTACAATGAGCAGTTCTTC. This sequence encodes CASSPDTGGGSYNEQFF.

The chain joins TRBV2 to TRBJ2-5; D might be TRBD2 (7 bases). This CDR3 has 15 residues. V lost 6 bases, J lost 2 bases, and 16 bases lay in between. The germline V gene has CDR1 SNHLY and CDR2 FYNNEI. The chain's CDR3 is CASSGRGALQETQYF. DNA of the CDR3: TGTGCCAGCAGCGGACGGGGGGCCTTACAAGAGACCCAGTACTTC. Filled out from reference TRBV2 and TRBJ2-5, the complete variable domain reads EPEVTQTPSHQVTQMGQEVILRCVPISNHLYFYWYRQILGQKVEFLVSFYNNEISEKSEIFDDQFSVERPDGSNFTLKIRSTKLEDSAMYFCASSGRGALQETQYFGPGTRLLVL.

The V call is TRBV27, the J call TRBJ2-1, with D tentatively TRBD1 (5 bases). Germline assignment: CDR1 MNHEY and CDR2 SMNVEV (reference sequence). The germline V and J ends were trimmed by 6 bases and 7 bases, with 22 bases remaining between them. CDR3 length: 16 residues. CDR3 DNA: TGTGCCAGCAGCCGACTGTTGGGGCAGGGTACGAATGAGCAGTTCTTC. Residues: CASSRLLGQGTNEQFF.

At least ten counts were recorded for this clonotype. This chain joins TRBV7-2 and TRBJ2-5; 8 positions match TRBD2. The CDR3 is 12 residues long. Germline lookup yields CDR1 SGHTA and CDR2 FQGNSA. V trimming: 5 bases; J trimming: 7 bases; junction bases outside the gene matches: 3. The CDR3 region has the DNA TGTGCCAGCAGCCCCGGGGGGGGGACCCAGTACTTC. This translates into CASSPGGGTQYF. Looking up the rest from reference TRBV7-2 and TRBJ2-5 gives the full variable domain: GAGVSQSPSNKVTEKGKDVELRCDPISGHTALYWYRQSLGQGLEFLIYFQGNSAPDKSGLPSDRFSAERTGGSVSTLTIQRTQQEDSAVYLCASSPGGGTQYFGPGTRLLVL.

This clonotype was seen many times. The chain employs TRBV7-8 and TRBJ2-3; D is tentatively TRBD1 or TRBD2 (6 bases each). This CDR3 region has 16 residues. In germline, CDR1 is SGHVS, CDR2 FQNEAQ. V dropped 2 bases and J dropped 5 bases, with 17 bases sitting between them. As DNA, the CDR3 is TGTGCCAGCAGCTTACCGCTTTTCCGGGGGCAAGATACGCAGTATTTT. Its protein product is CASSLPLFRGQDTQYF.

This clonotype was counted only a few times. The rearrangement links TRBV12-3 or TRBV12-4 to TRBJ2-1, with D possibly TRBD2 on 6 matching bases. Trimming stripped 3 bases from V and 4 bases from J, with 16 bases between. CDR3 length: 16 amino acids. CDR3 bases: TGTGCCAGCAGTTTGGAACGGGGGATGTTGTACAATGAGCAGTTCTTC. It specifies CASSLERGMLYNEQFF.

The CDR3 bases are TGCGCCAGCAGCCCGGGACTCAAAAACACTGAAGCTTTCTTT. Its protein product is CASSPGLKNTEAFF. The V and J genes are TRBV5-1 and TRBJ1-1; the D gene is possibly TRBD1 (5 bases). The V gene lost 4 bases and the J gene lost 2 bases, with 12 bases spanning the gap. The CDR3 extends over 14 amino acids. The germline V gene has CDR1 SGHRS and CDR2 YFSETQ. The full variable domain, completed using reference TRBV5-1 and TRBJ1-1, is KAGVTQTPRYLIKTRGQQVTLSCSPISGHRSVSWYQQTPGQGLQFLFEYFSETQRNKGNFPGRFSGRQFSNSRSEMNVSTLELGDSALYLCASSPGLKNTEAFFGQGTRLTVV.